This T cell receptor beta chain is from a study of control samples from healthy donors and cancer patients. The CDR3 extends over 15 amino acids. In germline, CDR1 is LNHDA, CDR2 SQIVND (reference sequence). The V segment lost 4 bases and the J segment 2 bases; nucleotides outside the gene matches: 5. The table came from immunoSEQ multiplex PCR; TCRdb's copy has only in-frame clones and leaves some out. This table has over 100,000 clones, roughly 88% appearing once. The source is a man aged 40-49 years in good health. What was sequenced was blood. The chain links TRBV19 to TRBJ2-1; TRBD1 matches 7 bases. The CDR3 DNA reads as TGTGCCAGTAGTACACGACAGGGAACCTACAATGAGCAGTTCTTC. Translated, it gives CASSTRQGTYNEQFF.